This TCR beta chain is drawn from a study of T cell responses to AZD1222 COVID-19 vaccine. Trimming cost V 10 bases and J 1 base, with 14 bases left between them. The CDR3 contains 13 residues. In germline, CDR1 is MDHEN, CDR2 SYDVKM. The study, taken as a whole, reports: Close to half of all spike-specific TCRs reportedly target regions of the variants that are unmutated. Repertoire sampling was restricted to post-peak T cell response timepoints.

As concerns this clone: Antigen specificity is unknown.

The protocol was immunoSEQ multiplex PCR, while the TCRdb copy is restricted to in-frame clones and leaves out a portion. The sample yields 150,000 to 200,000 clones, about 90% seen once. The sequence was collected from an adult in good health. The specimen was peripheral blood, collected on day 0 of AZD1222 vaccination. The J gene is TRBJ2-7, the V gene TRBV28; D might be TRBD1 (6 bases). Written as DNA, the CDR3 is TGTGCCACCCTTTCGGACAGATCCTACGAGCAGTACTTC. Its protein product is CATLSDRSYEQYF.